The 32 T cell receptor beta chains in this list originate from one sample, sequenced in a study of cytomegalovirus exposure and HLA in healthy donors. The assay was immunoSEQ multiplex PCR, and TCRdb's table has in-frame clones only and misses some. In the table there are about 72,000 clones, roughly 94% of which are singletons. Source material: PBMCs. These receptors were obtained from a young woman in good health and CMV-seronegative.

The chain carries TRBV9 and TRBJ1-1; possibly TRBD1 for D (5 bases). In germline, CDR1 is SGDLS, CDR2 YYNGEE. The V and J ends lost 4 bases and 1 base respectively, with 8 bases between them. The CDR3 spans 13 residues. In DNA form, the CDR3 reads TGTGCCAGCAGCTTAGGACAGAACACTGAAGCTTTCTTT. Its protein is CASSLGQNTEAFF. Looking up the rest from reference TRBV9 and TRBJ1-1 gives the full variable domain: DSGVTQTPKHLITATGQRVTLRCSPRSGDLSVYWYQQSLDQGLQFLIQYYNGEERAKGNILERFSAQQFPDLHSELNLSSLELGDSALYFCASSLGQNTEAFFGQGTRLTVV.

The chain couples TRBV28 to TRBJ1-5; 10 nucleotides match TRBD1. The CDR3 extends over 14 amino acids. Germline lookup yields CDR1 MDHEN and CDR2 SYDVKM. Unmatched junction bases numbered 1, after V lost 2 bases and J lost 6 bases. The CDR3 sequence is CASSLGTGAQPQHF. The DNA for the CDR3 is TGTGCCAGCAGTTTAGGGACAGGGGCTCAGCCCCAGCATTTT.

This chain uses TRBV5-1 with TRBJ2-3, with 10 nucleotides matching TRBD1. V was pared by 5 bases and J by 5 bases, with 11 bases of the junction left unmatched. CDR3 length: 16 amino acids. Germline CDR1 is SGHRS and CDR2 is YFSETQ. The CDR3 protein is CASRTTGTGARDTQYF. CDR3 DNA: TGCGCCAGCAGAACCACCGGGACAGGGGCCCGAGATACGCAGTATTTT.

Written as DNA, the CDR3 is TGTGCCAGCTCACCGAGGGATCCTGGAAGCGGGGAGCTGTTTTTT. Translating gives CASSPRDPGSGELFF. The chain couples TRBV18 to TRBJ2-2, with D possibly being TRBD2 (5 bases). The V end lost 3 bases, the J end lost 7 bases, and 15 bases lay between the germline ends. The germline CDR1 and CDR2 sequences are KGHSH and LQKENI. There are 15 residues in the CDR3.

The chain recombines TRBV19 with TRBJ2-6; D is ambiguous. The V end lost 1 base, the J end lost 2 bases, and 6 bases lay between the germline ends. The V gene's germline CDR1 is LNHDA and CDR2 SQIVND (reference sequence). The CDR3 is 15 amino acids. The CDR3: CASSIVGAGANVLTF. CDR3 nucleotide sequence: TGTGCCAGTAGTATAGTAGGAGCTGGGGCCAACGTCCTGACTTTC.

This chain uses TRBV5-1 with TRBJ1-2; 9 bases match TRBD1. The CDR3 has 15 residues. CDR1 SGHRS and CDR2 YFSETQ come from the germline V gene. The V segment lost 7 bases and the J segment 2 bases; nucleotides outside the gene matches: 9. CDR3 loop: CASGITGGRNYGYTF. Here the CDR3 DNA reads TGCGCCAGCGGAATTACAGGGGGCCGAAACTATGGCTACACCTTC.

The chain carries TRBV19 and TRBJ2-3, with TRBD2 matching 9 bases. The CDR3 consists of 17 residues. Germline trimming cut 5 bases from V and 2 bases from J; bases unmatched to any gene: 11. The germline V gene has CDR1 LNHDA and CDR2 SQIVND (reference sequence). This CDR3 reads CASSPRGAGGFTDTQYF. CDR3 nucleotides: TGTGCCAGTAGTCCCCGCGGAGCGGGGGGCTTCACAGATACGCAGTATTTT.

The gene calls are TRBV7-9 and TRBJ1-1; no firm D call. Germline V gene lookup returns CDR1 SEHNR and CDR2 FQNEAQ (reference sequence). The CDR3 extends over 15 amino acids. Trimming took off 0 bases at V and 7 bases at J, with 15 bases between the two ends. CDR3 sequence reads: CASSLAGVMGVEAFF. CDR3 nucleotide sequence: TGTGCCAGCAGCTTAGCGGGTGTGATGGGAGTTGAAGCTTTCTTT.

The chain has TRBV5-1 and TRBJ2-1, with unresolved D. Trimming took off 2 bases at V and 0 bases at J, with 9 bases between the two ends. In germline, CDR1 is SGHRS, CDR2 YFSETQ. The CDR3 spans 15 residues. CDR3 residues: CASSFSQSSYNEQFF. In nucleotides, the CDR3 is TGCGCCAGCAGCTTTAGCCAGAGCTCCTACAATGAGCAGTTCTTC.

The chain links TRBV5-1 to TRBJ2-1; a weak D match, TRBD1 (6 bases). Per the germline V gene, CDR1 is SGHRS and CDR2 is YFSETQ. The CDR3 has 14 amino acids. Trimming left V 2 bases short and J 8 bases short, with 14 bases between. CDR3 coding DNA: TGCGCCAGCAGCTTCCCTAACCGACAGGATGAGCAGTTCTTC. This gives the protein CASSFPNRQDEQFF.

The chain carries TRBV19 and TRBJ2-4; 10 bases agree with TRBD1. The CDR3 has 15 amino acids. From germline, CDR1 is LNHDA and CDR2 SQIVND (reference sequence). J lost 7 bases, V lost 4 bases, and 7 bases had no gene match. CDR3 sequence: CASSSSDRGGNIQYF. Written as DNA, the CDR3 is TGTGCCAGTAGTAGTTCGGACAGGGGGGGTAACATTCAGTACTTC.

V and J are TRBV10-3 and TRBJ1-6; D is perhaps TRBD1 (6 bases). Per germline, CDR1 ENHRY and CDR2 SYGVKD. This CDR3 comprises 12 residues. The V gene lost 8 bases and the J gene lost 9 bases, with 11 bases spanning the gap. The CDR3 DNA sequence: TGTGCCATCCAACAGGGAAGTTCACCCCTCCACTTT. Amino acid sequence: CAIQQGSSPLHF.

This sequence joins TRBV9 and TRBJ2-2; 8 bases are a match to TRBD2. The CDR3 runs 15 residues. Germline loops: CDR1 SGDLS, CDR2 YYNGEE. V was clipped by 4 bases and J by 3 bases; unmatched bases: 5. CDR3: CASSPHSGDTGELFF. CDR3 DNA: TGTGCCAGCAGCCCTCATAGCGGGGACACCGGGGAGCTGTTTTTT.

This chain uses TRBV2 with TRBJ1-2; possible D gene TRBD1, 5 bases. The CDR3 covers 13 residues. In germline, CDR1 is SNHLY, CDR2 FYNNEI. With 2 bases removed from V and 4 bases from J, the gap between germline ends came to 8 bases. The CDR3 region is CASSEQGTYGYTF. In nucleotides, the CDR3 is TGTGCCAGCAGTGAACAGGGCACCTATGGCTACACCTTC.

The rearrangement joins TRBV19 to TRBJ2-7; TRBD2 aligns across 12 bases. This CDR3 comprises 15 residues. With V trimmed by 4 bases and J by 3 bases, 4 bases remained unmatched. Germline loops: CDR1 LNHDA, CDR2 SQIVND (reference sequence). The CDR3 loop reads CASSTLAGGYYEQYF. CDR3 coding DNA: TGTGCCAGTAGTACACTAGCGGGGGGATACTACGAGCAGTACTTC.

V usage is TRBV11-2 and J usage is TRBJ1-3; D possibly corresponds to TRBD1 (6 bases). Trimming shortened V by 3 bases and J by 2 bases, and 14 bases separated the two germline ends. The CDR3 runs to 16 residues. Germline V gives CDR1 SGHAT, CDR2 FQNNGV. Written as DNA, the CDR3 is TGTGCCAGCAGCTTTTACAGGGAGAGGGCTGGAAACACCATATATTTT. It encodes CASSFYRERAGNTIYF. The entire variable domain, with the rest obtained from reference TRBV11-2 and TRBJ1-3, is as follows: EAGVAQSPRYKIIEKRQSVAFWCNPISGHATLYWYQQILGQGPKLLIQFQNNGVVDDSQLPKDRFSAERLKGVDSTLKIQPAKLEDSAVYLCASSFYRERAGNTIYFGEGSWLTVV.

The rearrangement joins TRBV10-3 to TRBJ2-1; 9 positions agree with TRBD2. Looked up from germline, CDR1 is ENHRY and CDR2 is SYGVKD. CDR3 length equals 16 residues. The V gene end was trimmed by 0 bases and the J gene end by 3 bases; junction bases not matched to a gene: 3. The CDR3 DNA sequence: TGTGCCATCAGTGAGTCGGCGGGGGGGCTCTACAATGAGCAGTTCTTC. Its translation: CAISESAGGLYNEQFF.

V usage is TRBV9 and J usage is TRBJ1-4, with a tentative D call TRBD1 (5 bases). Trimming shortened V by 0 bases and J by 11 bases, and 14 bases separated the two germline ends. From germline, CDR1 is SGDLS and CDR2 YYNGEE. The CDR3 runs to 14 residues. In nucleotides, the CDR3 is TGTGCCAGCAGCGTAGAACAGGACCAGGGTAAACTGTTTTTT. It specifies CASSVEQDQGKLFF.

The rearrangement uses TRBV29-1 and TRBJ2-3, with 13 bases aligning to TRBD2. Germline V CDR1 and CDR2: SQVTM, ANQGSEA. With V trimmed by 4 bases and J by 6 bases, 7 bases remained unmatched. CDR3 length equals 15 residues. The CDR3 here is CSVGLAGGVGDTQYF. DNA of the CDR3: TGCAGCGTTGGACTAGCGGGGGGTGTTGGGGATACGCAGTATTTT.

The chain carries TRBV7-9 and TRBJ1-4; D call uncertain. CDR3 length equals 14 residues. V gave up 6 bases and J gave up 4 bases, with 12 bases separating them. Germline assignment: CDR1 SEHNR and CDR2 FQNEAQ (reference sequence). In nucleotides, the CDR3 is TGTGCCAGCAGTCTCGCACAGCTTAATGAAAAACTGTTTTTT. Translated: CASSLAQLNEKLFF.

The chain employs TRBV5-1 and TRBJ1-1, with 7 positions matching TRBD1. Germline V lookup: CDR1 SGHRS, CDR2 YFSETQ. The ends lost 8 bases at V and 1 base at J; junction bases unmatched: 11. The CDR3 sequence is 15 residues long. The CDR3 sequence: CASRRSGQSNTEAFF. In DNA, the CDR3 is TGCGCCAGTCGGAGATCGGGACAGTCGAACACTGAAGCTTTCTTT.

This clone was recorded only once. This chain joins TRBV28 and TRBJ1-2, with 9 bases that match TRBD1. CDR3 length: 15 residues. V lost 10 bases, J lost 8 bases, and 17 bases stayed unmatched. CDR1 MDHEN and CDR2 SYDVKM come from the germline V gene. The CDR3, as DNA: TGTGCCATCACGGAAGGGGGACAGGGACGCAACGGCTACACCTTC. Translating gives CAITEGGQGRNGYTF.

This clone was seen a handful of times. V and J are TRBV5-1 and TRBJ1-6; D remains unclear. The CDR3 loop spans 16 amino acids. Germline V gene data show CDR1 as SGHRS and CDR2 as YFSETQ. V was cut by 4 bases and J by 9 bases, with 20 bases left in between. CDR3 region: CASSAGRGYKISPLHF. CDR3 nucleotides: TGCGCCAGCAGCGCAGGCCGGGGATACAAAATTTCACCCCTCCACTTT.

The chain couples TRBV5-6 to TRBJ2-7, with TRBD1 matching 9 bases. Germline V CDR1 and CDR2: SGHDT, YYEEEE. Trimming cost V 3 bases and J 1 base; bases outside gene matches: 8. This CDR3 comprises 16 residues. Here the CDR3 reads CASSWDRVLNSYEQYF. The CDR3 bases are TGTGCCAGCAGCTGGGACAGGGTGTTAAATTCCTACGAGCAGTACTTC.

The gene calls are TRBV2 and TRBJ1-2; no clear D. The V end lost 6 bases, the J end lost 3 bases, and 11 bases lay between the germline ends. The CDR3 consists of 13 residues. The germline V gene has CDR1 SNHLY and CDR2 FYNNEI. This CDR3 reads CASRSPGDYGYTF. The CDR3 coding sequence is TGTGCCAGCAGGTCTCCGGGTGACTATGGCTACACCTTC. Full variable domain (missing parts from reference TRBV2 and TRBJ1-2): EPEVTQTPSHQVTQMGQEVILRCVPISNHLYFYWYRQILGQKVEFLVSFYNNEISEKSEIFDDQFSVERPDGSNFTLKIRSTKLEDSAMYFCASRSPGDYGYTFGSGTRLTVV.

This chain uses TRBV18 with TRBJ2-1; D is uncertain. CDR1 KGHSH and CDR2 LQKENI come from the germline V gene. The CDR3 length is 13 residues. V lost 3 bases to trimming and J lost 9 bases, with 12 bases between them. The CDR3 DNA reads as TGTGCCAGCTCACCTAGAGAGTCGGGTGAGCAGTTCTTC. Residues: CASSPRESGEQFF.

The chain recombines TRBV7-8 with TRBJ1-4; D may be TRBD1 (6 bases). This CDR3 has 16 residues. Trimming cost V 4 bases and J 5 bases, with 17 bases left between them. Germline CDR1 SGHVS, CDR2 FQNEAQ. DNA for the CDR3: TGTGCCAGCAGCTCACGCCCCGGGGGGACAAATGAAAAACTGTTTTTT. Its protein product is CASSSRPGGTNEKLFF.

The rearrangement links TRBV2 to TRBJ2-7, with 8 bases matching TRBD2. Germline V gene lookup returns CDR1 SNHLY and CDR2 FYNNEI. This CDR3 comprises 14 residues. The junction had 5 bases not matched to a gene; V was cut back by 4 bases and J by 3 bases. CDR3 amino acids: CASSAGGGFYEQYF. DNA of the CDR3: TGTGCCAGCAGTGCCGGCGGGGGGTTCTACGAGCAGTACTTC.

The chain joins TRBV27 to TRBJ2-7, with 11 bases identical to TRBD2. V was pared by 5 bases and J by 7 bases, with 13 bases of the junction left unmatched. The CDR3 loop spans 16 amino acids. Germline values: CDR1 MNHEY, CDR2 SMNVEV (reference sequence). CDR3 residues: CASSAALAGGPGEQYF. The DNA of the CDR3 is TGTGCCAGCAGTGCTGCTTTAGCGGGGGGGCCGGGAGAGCAGTACTTC.

This chain joins TRBV5-5 and TRBJ2-1; 9 positions match TRBD1. From germline, CDR1 is SGHKS and CDR2 YYEKEE (reference sequence). This CDR3 has 16 amino acids. The junction had 7 bases not matched to a gene; V was cut back by 3 bases and J by 3 bases. CDR3: CASSSRPGQGYNEQFF. Here the CDR3 DNA reads TGTGCCAGCAGCTCCCGCCCGGGACAGGGCTACAATGAGCAGTTCTTC.

This clone has only a few counts. The chain recombines TRBV10-3 with TRBJ1-4; 8 nucleotides line up with TRBD1. Germline lookup yields CDR1 ENHRY and CDR2 SYGVKD. After removal of 5 bases from V and 6 bases from J, the junction contained 5 bases not matched to a gene. The CDR3 has 14 amino acids. DNA for the CDR3: TGTGCCATCAGTTCCGGGACAGGTTATGAAAAACTGTTTTTT. Protein sequence: CAISSGTGYEKLFF.

This rearrangement joins TRBV28 to TRBJ1-2, with TRBD1 matching over 12 bases. The V gene end was trimmed by 1 base and the J gene end by 4 bases; junction bases not matched to a gene: 7. In germline, CDR1 is MDHEN, CDR2 SYDVKM. The CDR3 is made up of 17 amino acids. The CDR3 DNA reads as TGTGCCAGCAGTTTATCTGGGACAGGGGGCGGGGGCTATGGCTACACCTTC. This sequence encodes CASSLSGTGGGGYGYTF.